This T cell receptor beta chain was recovered during a study of T-cell reconstitution after alpha-beta-depleted transplantation in children (dated by TCRdb to 2016 to 2017). In the study overall: Using TCR repertoire profiling, the study quantitatively followed how T-cell immune reconstitution unfolded in children after TCRalphabeta/CD19-depleted allogeneic hematopoietic cell transplantation.

Library construction relied on PCR. This sample was sequenced with an Illumina HiSeq 2500. TCR libraries were prepared with molecular barcoding, using unique molecular identifiers to normalize TCRbeta repertoire quantification. In-frame beta chains were kept once TCRdb had trimmed the public reads at Q25 with fastp and called clones with MiXCR. Each record represents a unique CDR3 protein, reported with the most common genes and DNA among its rows. The sample profile shows 90,000 to 100,000 distinct CDR3 sequences; over 9% of them were found once. Roughly 14% of the sample comes from the top ten. Trimming removed 7 bases from V and 2 bases from J, leaving 11 bases between the germline ends. CDR1 SNHLY and CDR2 FYNNEI are derived from the germline V gene. Measured from the cysteine to the phenylalanine, the CDR3 is 13 residues long. CDR3 DNA is the only sequence kept; it has 39 bases, read in frame from the first base.

This clonotype appeared many times. Its binding antigen is unknown. It has no much larger one-base neighbor in the sample; base qualities were not kept. This receptor chain uses TRBV2 and TRBJ1-2, with the D gene not confidently named. Sequencing used PBMCs from the stem cell graft donor, obtained from the stem cell graft. This TCR was sampled from a human donor who donated a stem cell graft to a child with inherited bone marrow failure. The CDR3 protein is CASNQRLNYGYTF. The DNA sequence is TGTGCCAGCAACCAGCGATTAAACTATGGCTACACCTTC.